A single sample gave rise to the 19 T cell receptor beta chains below, sequenced in a study of shared clonotypes between healthy human individuals. The table came from immunoSEQ multiplex PCR; TCRdb's copy has only in-frame clones and leaves some out. The sample lists around 700,000 clones; about three quarters were seen once. The sequenced material came from memory CD4+ T cells sorted from blood. Indicated subset: CD45RA-negative fraction. These receptors originate from a woman under 40 in good health.

This clone was found many times. This sample also contains other DNA sequences that code for the same CDR3. CDR3 nucleotides: TGTGCCAGTAGTATACAAGATACGCAGTATTTT. Protein sequence: CASSIQDTQYF. The V gene is TRBV19, the J gene TRBJ2-3; D uncertain. Per germline, CDR1 LNHDA and CDR2 SQIVND (reference sequence). The CDR3 has 11 amino acids. Trimming stripped 2 bases from V and 5 bases from J, with 2 bases between.

This clone was seen at least ten times. The chain links TRBV6-5 to TRBJ1-4; D unresolved. The germline V gene encodes CDR1 MNHEY and CDR2 SVGAGI. V dropped 6 bases and J dropped 8 bases, with 16 bases sitting between them. CDR3 length equals 14 residues. CDR3 in DNA: TGTGCCAGCAGCTTCGGCCAATTTGGGGAAAAACTGTTTTTT. Translation: CASSFGQFGEKLFF.

This clone was counted between two and nine times. The CDR3 is CASSLGPTTNEQFF. CDR3 in DNA: TGTGCCAGCAGCTTAGGCCCGACGACTAATGAGCAGTTCTTC. This chain joins TRBV11-3 and TRBJ2-1; unclear D gene. CDR1 is SGHNT, CDR2 YENEEA, per germline. There are 14 residues in the CDR3. V was clipped by 1 base and J by 7 bases, with 11 bases between them. The whole variable domain, filled in from reference TRBV11-3 and TRBJ2-1, reads EAGVVQSPRYKIIEKKQPVAFWCNPISGHNTLYWYLQNLGQGPELLIRYENEEAVDDSQLPKDRFSAERLKGVDSTLKIQPAELGDSAVYLCASSLGPTTNEQFFGPGTRLTVL.

The chain carries TRBV14 and TRBJ2-3; a weak D match, TRBD2 (5 bases). The CDR3 is made up of 16 amino acids. Trimming took 0 bases from V and 0 from J, leaving 10 bases between them. Germline V gives CDR1 SGHDN, CDR2 FVKESK. This chain's CDR3 is CASSQDSQRSTDTQYF. The CDR3 bases are TGTGCCAGCAGCCAAGATTCCCAGCGGAGCACAGATACGCAGTATTTT.

The chain joins TRBV7-9 to TRBJ2-5, with 10 bases identical to TRBD2. The J call may not be correct, given that the DNA end is closer to TRBJ2-7. The CDR3 spans 18 residues. Per the germline V gene, CDR1 is SEHNR and CDR2 is FQNEAQ (reference sequence). Here the CDR3 reads CASSLRSSGSPRSYEQYF. In nucleotides, the CDR3 is TGTGCCAGCAGCTTACGATCTAGCGGGAGCCCACGCTCCTACGAGCAGTACTTC.

The chain joins TRBV29-1 to TRBJ2-4, with D unresolved. The CDR3 has 13 amino acids. V gave up 7 bases and J gave up 0 bases, with 10 bases separating them. The germline V gene encodes CDR1 SQVTM and CDR2 ANQGSEA. This CDR3 is CSAKDQAKNIQYF. In DNA form, the CDR3 reads TGCAGCGCCAAGGACCAAGCCAAAAACATTCAGTACTTC.

This chain uses TRBV5-6 with TRBJ2-4; possibly TRBD2 for D (6 bases). V shed 3 bases and J shed 1 base, with 14 bases lying between them. Looked up from germline, CDR1 is SGHDT and CDR2 is YYEEEE. The CDR3 extends over 16 amino acids. DNA for the CDR3: TGTGCCAGCAGCTACCTGGAGGGGAAGGCCAAAAACATTCAGTACTTC. Its protein is CASSYLEGKAKNIQYF.

V is TRBV5-6 and J is TRBJ2-1; 7 bases fit TRBD1. Unmatched junction bases numbered 4, after V lost 4 bases and J lost 9 bases. Germline values: CDR1 SGHDT, CDR2 YYEEEE. CDR3 length: 12 residues. The CDR3 coding sequence is TGTGCCAGCAGCCAGGGGGTCGGTGAGCAGTTCTTC. Its protein product is CASSQGVGEQFF.

The table lists this clone with a count of one. The CDR3: CASSWTFASTDTQYF. The CDR3 DNA reads TGTGCCAGCAGTTGGACTTTCGCTAGCACAGATACGCAGTATTTT. The chain carries TRBV28 and TRBJ2-3, with a possible D match to TRBD2 (5 bases). Germline CDR1 MDHEN, CDR2 SYDVKM. This CDR3 region has 15 residues. V lost 4 bases to trimming and J lost 0 bases, with 11 bases between them.

The gene calls are TRBV18 and TRBJ2-7; 8 positions match TRBD2. Looked up from germline, CDR1 is KGHSH and CDR2 is LQKENI. With V trimmed by 3 bases and J by 5 bases, 3 bases remained unmatched. CDR3 length equals 13 residues. The CDR3 DNA reads as TGTGCCAGCTCACCGGGACTAGTTGACGAGCAGTACTTC. It encodes CASSPGLVDEQYF.

The chain carries TRBV7-3 and TRBJ2-1, with D uncertain. Between the trimmed V and J ends, which lost 2 bases and 7 bases, there was a span of 6 bases. The CDR3 runs 12 residues. Germline V gene data show CDR1 as SGHTA and CDR2 as FQGTGA. Here the CDR3 DNA reads TGTGCCAGCAGCTTATCTAGGAATGAGCAGTTCTTC. Protein: CASSLSRNEQFF.

Regarding this clone: The same CDR3 also results from other DNA sequences found in this sample. The chain employs TRBV27 and TRBJ1-5; 7 bases agree with TRBD1. This CDR3 is built from 14 residues. V lost 5 bases to trimming and J lost 5 bases; unmatched junction nucleotides: 6. Germline V gene data show CDR1 as MNHEY and CDR2 as SMNVEV (reference sequence). This CDR3 reads CASSPRTGDQPQHF. The DNA of the CDR3 is TGTGCCAGCAGTCCTCGGACAGGAGATCAGCCCCAGCATTTT.

The chain links TRBV2 to TRBJ2-7; D gene ambiguous. The CDR3 spans 13 residues. Germline CDR1 reads SNHLY; CDR2 reads FYNNEI. V lost 4 bases, J lost 7 bases, and 14 bases lay in between. The CDR3, as DNA: TGTGCCAGCAGTGGTGAGGTTGGGCGGGAGCAGTACTTC. It encodes CASSGEVGREQYF.

The rearrangement uses TRBV5-1 and TRBJ2-7; 8 bases map to TRBD2. After removal of 1 base from V and 3 bases from J, the junction contained 15 bases not matched to a gene. CDR1 is SGHRS and CDR2 is YFSETQ in the germline V gene. The CDR3 runs to 18 residues. Here the CDR3 DNA reads TGCGCCAGCAGCTTGAGGGGTGGGGCGGGAGGAAACCTCTACGAGCAGTACTTC. Protein product: CASSLRGGAGGNLYEQYF.

This clone appeared a few times. The chain joins TRBV5-5 to TRBJ1-1; 8 positions agree with TRBD1. Germline assignment: CDR1 SGHKS and CDR2 YYEKEE (reference sequence). CDR3 length equals 15 residues. The ends lost 4 bases at V and 5 bases at J; junction bases unmatched: 10. The CDR3 nucleotides read TGTGCCAGCAGCCCCAGGACAGGGTCGGTAACTGAAGCTTTCTTT. Amino acid sequence: CASSPRTGSVTEAFF.

The chain is built from TRBV19 and TRBJ2-7; D remains unclear. Trimming cost V 5 bases and J 2 bases, with 13 bases left between them. The V gene's germline CDR1 is LNHDA and CDR2 SQIVND (reference sequence). This CDR3 comprises 14 residues. In DNA form, the CDR3 reads TGTGCCAGTAGTCTGCATTTGGGCCCCTACGAGCAGTACTTC. Residues: CASSLHLGPYEQYF.

This clone was detected only a few times. The chain joins TRBV6-5 to TRBJ2-7, with 7 bases matching TRBD1. Germline V gives CDR1 MNHEY, CDR2 SVGAGI. V lost 6 bases and J lost 6; bases outside the gene matches: 11. This CDR3 comprises 14 residues. CDR3 protein: CASRSGTALGEQYF. The CDR3 DNA follows: TGTGCCAGCAGATCCGGGACAGCTCTCGGCGAGCAGTACTTC.

The chain joins TRBV2 to TRBJ1-2, with 7 bases that match TRBD1. The germline CDR1 and CDR2 sequences are SNHLY and FYNNEI. V was pared by 6 bases and J by 6 bases, with 10 bases of the junction left unmatched. This CDR3 has 14 residues. As DNA, the CDR3 is TGTGCCAGCAGCGAGGAGACAGGGATGAATGGCTACACCTTC. This encodes CASSEETGMNGYTF.

Turning to this clone: The junction does not match germline at one end; this may be a read error. For the CDR3, the DNA is TGTGCCAGCAGAGAAGATCAGGGAATCTCTGGAAACACCATATATTTT. Amino acids: CASREDQGISGNTIYF. The rearrangement links TRBV2 to TRBJ1-3; weak D call: TRBD1 (5 bases). The CDR3 loop spans 16 amino acids. Germline CDR1 reads SNHLY; CDR2 reads FYNNEI.